These 23 T cell receptor beta chains were sequenced from one sample in a study of cytomegalovirus exposure and HLA in healthy donors. Primers: 60 Vbeta forward and 13 Jbeta reverse. Profiling relied on immunoSEQ multiplex PCR, and the TCRdb table lists in-frame clones only, not all of them. The table has about 61,000 clones, 75% to 85% seen once; the top ten hold roughly 50%. Sequencing input: PBMCs. Receptors were obtained from a man between 45 and 60 years old in good health and CMV-seropositive.

The chain joins TRBV7-2 to TRBJ1-1; D remains ambiguous. This CDR3 has 13 amino acids. In germline, CDR1 is SGHTA, CDR2 FQGNSA. V was pared by 10 bases and J by 1 base, with 13 bases between. This chain's CDR3 is CATRTLTNTEAFF. Written as DNA, the CDR3 is TGTGCCACCAGGACTCTTACGAACACTGAAGCTTTCTTT. The entire variable domain, with the rest obtained from reference TRBV7-2 and TRBJ1-1, is as follows: GAGVSQSPSNKVTEKGKDVELRCDPISGHTALYWYRQSLGQGLEFLIYFQGNSAPDKSGLPSDRFSAERTGGSVSTLTIQRTQQEDSAVYLCATRTLTNTEAFFGQGTRLTVV.

The chain is built from TRBV7-2 and TRBJ1-6; no definite D call. CDR1 and CDR2 from the germline V gene are SGHTA and FQGNSA. The CDR3 runs 13 residues. The ends were cut back, 2 bases at V and 9 bases at J, with 8 bases in the middle. CDR3 coding DNA: TGTGCCAGCAGCTTATACGGGGTTTCACCCCTCCACTTT. It translates to CASSLYGVSPLHF.

This clone has a handful of counts. Only one base separates this from a far larger clonotype, so it likely reflects a read error. Other DNA sequences in this specimen translate into the identical CDR3. V gene TRBV6-5 combines with J gene TRBJ2-2; tentative D call: TRBD1 (6 bases). The length of the CDR3 is 14 residues. Germline-derived CDR1 and CDR2 are MNHEY and SVGAGI. Trimming shortened V by 6 bases and J by 5 bases, and 13 bases separated the two germline ends. This CDR3 reads CASSPQGMTGELFF. The CDR3 region has the DNA TGTGCCAGCAGCCCCCAGGGGATGACCGGGGAGCTGTTTTTT.

This chain connects TRBV5-4 to TRBJ1-3; no definite D call. The CDR3 consists of 13 residues. The V and J ends lost 0 bases and 4 bases respectively, with 5 bases between them. Germline V gene lookup returns CDR1 SGHNT and CDR2 YYREEE (reference sequence). The CDR3 DNA is TGTGCCAGCAGCTTGGCAGGAGGAAACACCATATATTTT. It specifies CASSLAGGNTIYF.

V usage is TRBV28 and J usage is TRBJ2-5, with 8 bases matching TRBD1. This CDR3 has 13 residues. The junction had 4 bases not matched to a gene; V was cut back by 6 bases and J by 4 bases. Germline V gene data show CDR1 as MDHEN and CDR2 as SYDVKM. Here the CDR3 DNA reads TGTGCCAGCAGACAACAGGGGGGAGAGACCCAGTACTTC. Protein product: CASRQQGGETQYF.

The V call is TRBV18, the J call TRBJ2-1; TRBD2 matches at 8 bases. Germline CDR1 KGHSH, CDR2 LQKENI. The ends lost 3 bases at V and 7 bases at J; junction bases unmatched: 2. The CDR3 spans 13 residues. Here the CDR3 reads CASSPGLENEQFF. The CDR3, as DNA: TGTGCCAGCTCACCGGGACTAGAGAATGAGCAGTTCTTC.

This chain uses TRBV30 with TRBJ1-2, with 7 bases aligning to TRBD1. Germline V gene data show CDR1 as GTSNPN and CDR2 as SVGIG (reference sequence). This CDR3 is 14 amino acids long. V was pared by 2 bases and J by 8 bases, with 11 bases of the junction left unmatched. The CDR3 coding sequence is TGTGCCTGGAGTCTTAAAGACAGGGAAAGCGGCTACACCTTC. It translates to CAWSLKDRESGYTF.

The V and J genes are TRBV5-5 and TRBJ1-5; D perhaps matches TRBD1 (5 bases). The germline V gene has CDR1 SGHKS and CDR2 YYEKEE (reference sequence). The V end was cut by 0 bases, the J end by 0 bases, with 10 bases between. The CDR3 runs to 16 residues. CDR3 in DNA: TGTGCCAGCAGCTTGGGGGCCAGGGATAGCAATCAGCCCCAGCATTTT. Translation: CASSLGARDSNQPQHF.

CDR3 region: CASSVTSGGAGTQYF. In DNA, the CDR3 is TGTGCCAGCAGTGTTACTAGCGGGGGGGCCGGCACGCAGTATTTT. This rearrangement joins TRBV2 to TRBJ2-3; 13 nucleotides line up with TRBD2. The germline V gene has CDR1 SNHLY and CDR2 FYNNEI. CDR3 size: 15 residues. V shed 4 bases and J 9 bases; nucleotides not matched to a gene: 7.

The gene calls are TRBV27 and TRBJ2-7; D unclear. The V gene's germline CDR1 is MNHEY and CDR2 SMNVEV (reference sequence). This CDR3 is built from 14 residues. Trimming took off 1 base at V and 0 bases at J, with 7 bases between the two ends. The CDR3 loop reads CASSLYRSSYEQYF. The CDR3 coding sequence is TGTGCCAGCAGTTTATACCGGAGCTCCTACGAGCAGTACTTC.

The table lists this clone with a few counts. A read error may produce the germline difference seen at one junction end. This rearrangement joins TRBV4-1 to TRBJ1-6; D is unresolved. The CDR3 spans 18 residues. Germline CDR1 MGHRA, CDR2 YSYEKL. The CDR3 sequence: CAISQGFFRQRPNSPLHF. The CDR3 nucleotides read TGCGCCATCAGCCAAGGGTTTTTCAGGCAACGGCCGAATTCCCCCCTCCACTTT.

The chain's CDR3 is CASSQESVAGGNEQFF. In DNA form, the CDR3 reads TGTGCCAGCAGCCAAGAGTCGGTAGCGGGGGGTAATGAGCAGTTCTTC. The chain links TRBV14 to TRBJ2-1; 10 bases are a match to TRBD2. The V and J ends lost 0 bases and 7 bases, in that order; junction bases with no gene match: 6. Germline V CDR1 and CDR2: SGHDN, FVKESK. The CDR3 has 16 residues.

J is TRBJ2-7 and V is TRBV7-3; D is possibly TRBD1 (5 bases). The CDR3 spans 14 residues. Germline V gene sequence: CDR1 SGHTA, CDR2 FQGTGA. Trimming pared 2 bases from V and 3 bases from J, leaving 11 bases between. As DNA, the CDR3 is TGTGCCAGCAGCTTAGGTGCAGGGAACTACGAGCAGTACTTC. Its protein is CASSLGAGNYEQYF.

This chain connects TRBV11-2 to TRBJ1-3; perhaps TRBD1 as D (5 bases). In germline, CDR1 is SGHAT, CDR2 FQNNGV. The CDR3 has 15 residues. Trimming shortened V by 4 bases and J by 5 bases, and 15 bases separated the two germline ends. The CDR3 coding sequence is TGTGCCAGCAGCTCTATCACAGGCTTTCGAAACACCATATATTTT. The encoded protein is CASSSITGFRNTIYF.

The rearrangement uses TRBV6-1 and TRBJ1-2; no reliable D call. CDR1 and CDR2 from the germline V gene are MNHNS and SASEGT. The CDR3 spans 13 residues. V shed 2 bases and J shed 5 bases, with 9 bases lying between them. CDR3 sequence reads: CASSEPPDYGYTF. As DNA, the CDR3 is TGTGCCAGCAGTGAACCGCCAGATTATGGCTACACCTTC.

V gene TRBV7-3 combines with J gene TRBJ1-6, with 7 bases fitting TRBD1. This CDR3 is built from 15 residues. V shed 5 bases, J shed 2 bases, and the junction held 3 bases outside the gene matches. Germline CDR1 is SGHTA and CDR2 is FQGTGA. CDR3 DNA: TGTGCCAGCAGCAAGACAGGGACCTATAATTCACCCCTCCACTTT. Translation gives CASSKTGTYNSPLHF.

This clone was detected only a few times. The chain uses TRBV28 and TRBJ1-1, with D possibly being TRBD1 (6 bases). The CDR3 runs 17 residues. V dropped 4 bases and J dropped 0 bases, with 18 bases sitting between them. Looked up from germline, CDR1 is MDHEN and CDR2 is SYDVKM. The CDR3 loop is CASSSLGRGTMNTEAFF. The CDR3 DNA reads TGTGCCAGCAGTTCGTTAGGGAGGGGGACCATGAACACTGAAGCTTTCTTT. Based on the CDR3 plus reference TRBV28 and TRBJ1-1, the full variable domain is DVKVTQSSRYLVKRTGEKVFLECVQDMDHENMFWYRQDPGLGLRLIYFSYDVKMKEKGDIPEGYSVSREKKERFSLILESASTNQTSMYLCASSSLGRGTMNTEAFFGQGTRLTVV.

The V gene is TRBV4-2, the J gene TRBJ2-2; TRBD1 agrees at 7 bases. Germline trimming cut 1 base from V and 3 bases from J; bases unmatched to any gene: 2. This CDR3 has 15 amino acids. CDR1 is LGHNA and CDR2 is YNFKEQ in the germline V gene. The CDR3 DNA sequence: TGTGCCAGCAGCCAAGTCGACAGGGACACCGGGGAGCTGTTTTTT. This sequence encodes CASSQVDRDTGELFF.

The V gene is TRBV14, the J gene TRBJ2-7; a possible D gene is TRBD1 (6 bases). This CDR3 has 15 residues. V dropped 4 bases and J dropped 6 bases, with 19 bases sitting between them. From germline, CDR1 is SGHDN and CDR2 FVKESK. For the CDR3, the DNA is TGTGCCAGCAGCCGCAGACAGGCGACCCCCGGCGAGCAGTACTTC. Amino acids: CASSRRQATPGEQYF.

The chain links TRBV7-9 to TRBJ2-1, with D possibly being TRBD1 (6 bases). The germline V gene encodes CDR1 SEHNR and CDR2 FQNEAQ (reference sequence). The CDR3 runs to 15 residues. Trimming pared 5 bases from V and 2 bases from J, leaving 13 bases between. CDR3 nucleotides: TGTGCCAGCAGCGTCACAGGGAATACCTACAATGAGCAGTTCTTC. Translating gives CASSVTGNTYNEQFF.

The chain couples TRBV13 to TRBJ2-3, with D hard to call. V was clipped by 2 bases and J by 2 bases, with 11 bases between them. CDR3 length: 15 amino acids. CDR1 PRHDT and CDR2 FYEKMQ come from the germline V gene (reference sequence). The CDR3 reads CASSLFSGDTDTQYF. The CDR3 region has the DNA TGTGCCAGCAGCTTATTTTCCGGTGACACAGATACGCAGTATTTT.

The rearrangement uses TRBV27 and TRBJ1-3; tentative D call: TRBD1 (5 bases). The CDR3 length is 17 residues. Germline CDR1 MNHEY, CDR2 SMNVEV (reference sequence). Trimming removed 5 bases from V and 0 bases from J, with 17 bases in between. CDR3 sequence (DNA): TGTGCCAGCAGTCCCCTCGGCAGGGAGGTCTCTGGAAACACCATATATTTT. Translating it yields CASSPLGREVSGNTIYF.

J is TRBJ2-2 and V is TRBV10-2; 13 positions match TRBD2. Germline V gene data show CDR1 as WSHSY and CDR2 as SAAADI. V dropped 6 bases and J dropped 7; count of bases not matched to a gene: 5. The CDR3 length is 15 residues. CDR3 coding DNA: TGCGCCAGCAGACTAGCGGGAGGGCTGTTCGGGGAGCTGTTTTTT. Translating it yields CASRLAGGLFGELFF.